The TCR beta chain described here comes from a study of T cells in Graves' hyperthyroidism and ophthalmopathy. General study results and limits: A median approximately 6.5 months before onset, the model predicted ophthalmopathy.

This clonotype was seen ten or more times. Its antigen is still unknown. The CDR3 consists of 14 residues. Germline assignment: CDR1 MNHNS and CDR2 SASEGT. Germline trimming cut 5 bases from V and 4 bases from J; bases unmatched to any gene: 6. Amplification of TCR beta CDR3 regions used RNA as the template. The HTBI set primed first-round TCR CDR3 RT-PCR. TCRdb reprocessed the multiplex PCR reads with MiXCR, giving one entry per CDR3 protein. Of 350,000 to 450,000 distinct CDR3 sequences in the sample, approximately 15% are singletons; the top ten hold approximately 9.9%. With a duration under 2 months, the hyperthyroidism was newly diagnosed in patients aged 18 to 65.

This TCR came from a woman aged 55-75 years with Graves' hyperthyroidism. The chain recombines TRBV6-1 with TRBJ2-7; 9 bases align to TRBD2. Sequences were obtained from blood. The chain's CDR3 is CASSLAGAEYEQYF. In nucleotides, the CDR3 is TGTGCCAGCAGTTTAGCGGGAGCGGAGTACGAGCAGTACTTC.